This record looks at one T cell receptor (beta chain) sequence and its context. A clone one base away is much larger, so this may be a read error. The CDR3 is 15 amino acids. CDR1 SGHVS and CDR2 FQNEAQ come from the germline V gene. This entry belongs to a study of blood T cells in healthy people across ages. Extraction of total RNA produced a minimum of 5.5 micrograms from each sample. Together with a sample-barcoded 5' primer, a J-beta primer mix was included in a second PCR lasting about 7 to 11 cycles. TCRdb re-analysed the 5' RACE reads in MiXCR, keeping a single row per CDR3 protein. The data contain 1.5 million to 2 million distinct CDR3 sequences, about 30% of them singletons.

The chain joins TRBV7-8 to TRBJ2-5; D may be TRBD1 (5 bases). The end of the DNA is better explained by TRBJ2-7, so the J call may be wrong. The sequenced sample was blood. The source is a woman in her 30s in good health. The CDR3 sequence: CVSSPAYSGSYEQYF. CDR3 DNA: TGTGTCAGCAGCCCGGCATATTCAGGGTCCTACGAGCAGTACTTC.